The 27 T cell receptor beta chains given below trace back to one sample, sequenced in a study of cytomegalovirus exposure and HLA in healthy donors (dated by TCRdb to about 2017). The method was the immunoSEQ multiplex PCR assay. A mixture of 60 forward primers for TCR Vbeta segments and 13 reverse primers for TCR Jbeta segments was used in the multiplex PCR. TCRdb carries this immuneACCESS record with in-frame sequences only. Its versions omit some clonotypes, under half of them owing to an unresolved V gene in the studies checked, with the rest unexplained. This sample gives 150,000 to 170,000 clones in total; approximately 69% of them show up just once. Under 2.5% of the sample lies in the top ten. Sequences were obtained from PBMCs. The receptors here all came from a man aged 25 to 40 in good health and CMV-seronegative.

This sequence joins TRBV7-9 and TRBJ2-5, with a weak D call TRBD1 (6 bases). The DNA end is more similar to TRBJ2-7, so the J call may be wrong. The CDR3 loop spans 15 amino acids. Germline CDR1 and CDR2: SEHNR and FQNEAQ (reference sequence). The CDR3: CASSSPGEGRYEQYF. The CDR3 DNA sequence: TGTGCCAGCAGCTCGCCAGGGGAAGGGCGCTACGAGCAGTACTTC.

The J gene is TRBJ2-6, the V gene TRBV2; D unclear. V was shortened by 6 bases and J by 0 bases, with 6 bases between the two germline ends. The length of the CDR3 is 14 residues. Per the germline V gene, CDR1 is SNHLY and CDR2 is FYNNEI. The CDR3 DNA reads as TGTGCCAGCAGACAGAGCTCTGGGGCCAACGTCCTGACTTTC. It specifies CASRQSSGANVLTF.

On this clone: Within the sample, other DNA sequences also encode this same CDR3. The genes are TRBV28 and TRBJ2-7, with 9 bases identical to TRBD2. The V and J ends lost 2 bases and 1 base, in that order; junction bases with no gene match: 6. This CDR3 is built from 16 residues. CDR1 and CDR2 (germline): MDHEN, SYDVKM. The chain's CDR3 is CASSLEAGGGSYEQYF. The CDR3 DNA follows: TGTGCCAGCAGTTTAGAAGCGGGGGGCGGGTCCTACGAGCAGTACTTC.

A single count supports this clone. The chain recombines TRBV19 with TRBJ1-6; 7 positions match TRBD1. V lost 5 bases to trimming and J lost 2 bases; unmatched junction nucleotides: 6. CDR3 length equals 16 residues. Germline V CDR1 and CDR2: LNHDA, SQIVND (reference sequence). The CDR3 DNA reads TGTGCCAGTAGTCCACAGGGGTGGACCTATAATTCACCCCTCCACTTT. Its translation: CASSPQGWTYNSPLHF. Full variable domain (missing parts from reference TRBV19 and TRBJ1-6): DGGITQSPKYLFRKEGQNVTLSCEQNLNHDAMYWYRQDPGQGLRLIYYSQIVNDFQKGDIAEGYSVSREKKESFPLTVTSAQKNPTAFYLCASSPQGWTYNSPLHFGNGTRLTVT.

This clone was detected once. The V gene is TRBV30, the J gene TRBJ1-2; 7 bases align to TRBD1. CDR1 GTSNPN and CDR2 SVGIG come from the germline V gene (reference sequence). The V gene end was trimmed by 0 bases and the J gene end by 7 bases; junction bases not matched to a gene: 8. This CDR3 comprises 14 residues. The CDR3 here is CAWSVRQGGGGYTF. The CDR3 region has the DNA TGTGCCTGGAGTGTGCGACAGGGCGGAGGTGGCTACACCTTC.

To note about this clone: At one of its ends the junction is not consistent with the germline gene, which may arise from a read error. The chain couples TRBV6-4 to TRBJ1-5, with 10 nucleotides matching TRBD1. This CDR3 is built from 18 residues. Germline CDR1 MRHNA, CDR2 SNTAGT. CDR3 DNA sequence: TGTGCCAGCAGTGACTCCGGGACAGGGGCGCGGTGCAATCAGCCCCAGAATTTT. Translated: CASSDSGTGARCNQPQNF.

The V call is TRBV27, the J call TRBJ2-1; D is uncertain. V lost 0 bases, J lost 5 bases, and 5 bases lay in between. The germline V gene has CDR1 MNHEY and CDR2 SMNVEV (reference sequence). The length of the CDR3 is 13 residues. CDR3 sequence (DNA): TGTGCCAGCAGTTTATCAGGAGACAATGAGCAGTTCTTC. This sequence encodes CASSLSGDNEQFF.

This chain links TRBV4-3 with TRBJ2-7; 9 nucleotides align to TRBD1. V was clipped by 4 bases and J by 4 bases; unmatched bases: 11. Germline CDR1 LGHNA, CDR2 YSLEER. The CDR3 spans 16 residues. CDR3 sequence: CASSRSIGTGWYEQYF. The DNA of the CDR3 is TGCGCCAGCAGCCGGAGTATTGGGACAGGGTGGTACGAGCAGTACTTC.

J is TRBJ1-5 and V is TRBV19; no clear D. V was cut by 3 bases and J by 0 bases, with 12 bases left in between. The germline CDR1 and CDR2 sequences are LNHDA and SQIVND (reference sequence). CDR3 length: 16 residues. The chain's CDR3 is CASSIWADYSNQPQHF. The CDR3 nucleotides read TGTGCCAGTAGTATTTGGGCAGATTATAGCAATCAGCCCCAGCATTTT.

This clone has just a few counts. This chain connects TRBV21-1 to TRBJ1-1; the D segment call TRBD1 is taken from the table without a DNA check. TRBV21-1 is a documented pseudogene. The CDR3 covers 18 residues. CDR3 sequence reads: CASSKEGLGRQANTEAFF. In DNA form, the CDR3 reads TGTGCCAGCAGCAAAGAGGGGTTGGGTAGACAGGCGAACACTGAAGCTTTCTTT.

DNA of the CDR3: TGTGCCAGCAGTTTATCCGGGACAGGGTTGGGCGGGGAGCTGTTTTTT. It encodes CASSLSGTGLGGELFF. The chain recombines TRBV28 with TRBJ2-2; 9 nucleotides align to TRBD1. V dropped 1 base and J dropped 7; count of bases not matched to a gene: 7. The CDR3 spans 16 residues. Per the germline V gene, CDR1 is MDHEN and CDR2 is SYDVKM.

The chain carries TRBV20-1 and TRBJ1-6; 8 nucleotides agree with TRBD1. CDR1 is DFQATT and CDR2 is SNEGSKA in the germline V gene (reference sequence). The CDR3 covers 11 residues. V shed 5 bases, J shed 10 bases, and the junction held 1 base outside the gene matches. The CDR3 DNA reads TGCAGTGCTCGACAGGGGTCACCCCTCCACTTT. It translates to CSARQGSPLHF.

This clone has only one observation. The gene calls are TRBV15 and TRBJ1-1; perhaps TRBD1 as D (6 bases). The V end was cut by 7 bases, the J end by 4 bases, with 19 bases between. This CDR3 region has 15 residues. From germline, CDR1 is LNHNV and CDR2 YYDKDF (reference sequence). CDR3 sequence: CATTSGTRGGTEAFF. CDR3 in DNA: TGTGCCACCACAAGCGGGACCAGGGGTGGCACTGAAGCTTTCTTT.

In the case of this clone: The junction shows a germline mismatch at one end, possibly a read error. The V and J genes are TRBV4-2 and TRBJ1-2; 7 nucleotides agree with TRBD1. The germline V gene has CDR1 LGHNA and CDR2 YNFKEQ. This CDR3 comprises 15 residues. The CDR3 nucleotides read TGTGCCAGCAGCCAAGACCCAGGGGGGTCCTATGGCTACCCCTTC. As protein: CASSQDPGGSYGYPF.

This clone appeared a few times. V gene TRBV7-9 combines with J gene TRBJ2-7; possible D gene TRBD1, 6 bases. V was cut by 4 bases and J by 0 bases, with 10 bases left in between. Germline V gene lookup returns CDR1 SEHNR and CDR2 FQNEAQ (reference sequence). The CDR3 contains 14 residues. This CDR3 reads CASSSQGSSYEQYF. The DNA of the CDR3 is TGTGCCAGCAGCTCGCAGGGGAGCTCCTACGAGCAGTACTTC.

This chain joins TRBV5-4 and TRBJ2-1; TRBD2 might be the D (6 bases). CDR1 is SGHNT, CDR2 YYREEE, per germline (reference sequence). CDR3 size: 14 residues. Trimming took 3 bases from V and 4 from J, leaving 11 bases between them. CDR3 amino acids: CASSWDSAYNEQFF. CDR3 bases: TGTGCCAGCAGCTGGGACTCGGCGTACAATGAGCAGTTCTTC. The whole variable domain, remainder taken from reference TRBV5-4 and TRBJ2-1, is ETGVTQSPTHLIKTRGQQVTLRCSSQSGHNTVSWYQQALGQGPQFIFQYYREEENGRGNFPPRFSGLQFPNYSSELNVNALELDDSALYLCASSWDSAYNEQFFGPGTRLTVL.

Here the CDR3 DNA reads TGTGCCAGCAGCTTCCGCTCCTCGGGGGGAGGCAATCAGCCCCAGCATTTT. Residues: CASSFRSSGGGNQPQHF. The chain links TRBV5-6 to TRBJ1-5; a possible D gene is TRBD1 (5 bases). Per the germline V gene, CDR1 is SGHDT and CDR2 is YYEEEE. This CDR3 is built from 17 residues. With 2 bases removed from V and 2 bases from J, the gap between germline ends came to 17 bases.

This clone has more than one count but fewer than ten. The J gene is TRBJ2-2, the V gene TRBV7-6, with D hard to call. V lost 5 bases and J 4 bases, leaving 11 bases between the germline ends. Germline V gene sequence: CDR1 SGHVS, CDR2 FNYEAQ. The CDR3 is 14 amino acids. The CDR3 loop reads CASSETVATGELFF. CDR3 DNA: TGTGCCAGCAGCGAAACCGTAGCCACCGGGGAGCTGTTTTTT.

The chain is built from TRBV5-6 and TRBJ1-5; 7 bases agree with TRBD1. The CDR3 runs to 18 residues. Germline loops: CDR1 SGHDT, CDR2 YYEEEE. Trimming at V came to 0 bases and at J to 2 bases, leaving 11 bases not matched to a gene. CDR3 residues: CASSLGAHRDSGNQPQHF. CDR3 in DNA: TGTGCCAGCAGCTTGGGAGCCCACCGGGACAGTGGCAATCAGCCCCAGCATTTT.

The chain carries TRBV6-5 and TRBJ1-5, with TRBD1 matching over 8 bases. This CDR3 comprises 15 residues. Germline CDR1 MNHEY, CDR2 SVGAGI. V was clipped by 3 bases and J by 1 base; unmatched bases: 2. The CDR3 loop reads CASSYRTGSNQPQHF. DNA for the CDR3: TGTGCCAGCAGTTATCGGACAGGGAGCAATCAGCCCCAGCATTTT.

The sample holds one count of this clone. The chain combines TRBV7-9 with TRBJ1-4, with unresolved D. V lost 1 base, J lost 5 bases, and 5 bases lay in between. This CDR3 has 13 amino acids. CDR1 is SEHNR and CDR2 is FQNEAQ in the germline V gene (reference sequence). The CDR3 reads CASSLGGNEKLFF. The CDR3 bases are TGTGCCAGCAGCTTAGGAGGAAATGAAAAACTGTTTTTT.

This clone was observed a few times. This rearrangement joins TRBV6-1 to TRBJ1-4, with 10 bases matching TRBD1. Germline values: CDR1 MNHNS, CDR2 SASEGT. J gave up 2 bases and V 6 bases, and 3 bases lay outside the gene matches. This CDR3 has 15 amino acids. The CDR3 is CASRDRGATNEKLFF. CDR3 sequence (DNA): TGTGCCAGCAGGGACAGGGGGGCTACTAATGAAAAACTGTTTTTT.

The rearrangement joins TRBV18 to TRBJ1-2; D may be TRBD1 (6 bases). Germline CDR1 KGHSH, CDR2 LQKENI. The V gene lost 4 bases and the J gene lost 8 bases, with 14 bases spanning the gap. The CDR3 consists of 13 residues. CDR3 in amino acids: CASSRETGHGYTF. For the CDR3, the DNA is TGTGCCAGCTCACGGGAAACAGGGCACGGCTACACCTTC.

The rearrangement joins TRBV27 to TRBJ2-7; 9 bases align to TRBD1. This CDR3 has 15 residues. V dropped 0 bases and J dropped 3; count of bases not matched to a gene: 3. Germline CDR1 MNHEY, CDR2 SMNVEV (reference sequence). CDR3 coding DNA: TGTGCCAGCAGTTTATCAGGGACAGGGTACTACGAGCAGTACTTC. This codes for CASSLSGTGYYEQYF.

This chain uses TRBV5-1 with TRBJ1-2, with 7 bases lining up with TRBD1. Germline loops: CDR1 SGHRS, CDR2 YFSETQ. V shed 4 bases and J 4 bases; nucleotides not matched to a gene: 4. The CDR3 loop spans 13 amino acids. The CDR3 reads CASSPEGAYGYTF. In DNA form, the CDR3 reads TGCGCCAGCAGCCCGGAGGGGGCCTATGGCTACACCTTC.

The chain joins TRBV15 to TRBJ2-5; tentatively, D is TRBD1 (6 bases). The DNA matches TRBJ2-7 better at its end, which makes the J call doubtful. In germline, CDR1 is LNHNV, CDR2 YYDKDF (reference sequence). This CDR3 has 11 residues. For the CDR3, the DNA is TGTGCCACCAGCACAGGGGCCGAGCAGTACTTC. Its translation is CATSTGAEQYF.

This chain connects TRBV5-1 to TRBJ2-7; a possible D gene is TRBD1 (5 bases). The CDR3 sequence is 13 residues long. V was cut by 4 bases and J by 4 bases, with 12 bases left in between. The V gene's germline CDR1 is SGHRS and CDR2 YFSETQ. The CDR3 reads CASSHRPRYEQYF. The CDR3, as DNA: TGCGCCAGCAGCCACAGGCCGAGGTACGAGCAGTACTTC.